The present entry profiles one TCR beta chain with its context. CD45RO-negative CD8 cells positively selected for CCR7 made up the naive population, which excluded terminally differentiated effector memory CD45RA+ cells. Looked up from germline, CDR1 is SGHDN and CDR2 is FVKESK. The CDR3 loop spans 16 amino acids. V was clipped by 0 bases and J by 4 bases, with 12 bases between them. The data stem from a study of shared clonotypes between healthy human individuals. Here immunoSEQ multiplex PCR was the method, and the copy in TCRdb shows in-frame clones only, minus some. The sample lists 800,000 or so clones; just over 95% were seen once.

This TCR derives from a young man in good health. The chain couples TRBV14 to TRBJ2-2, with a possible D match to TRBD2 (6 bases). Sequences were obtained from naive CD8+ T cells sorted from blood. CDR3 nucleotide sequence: TGTGCCAGCAGCCAAGATCGCGGGATCGGCACCGGGGAGCTGTTTTTT. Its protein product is CASSQDRGIGTGELFF.